This TCR beta chain was sequenced during a study of blood T cell repertoires in COVID-19. As for the study in general: Sources were T cells, B-cell-depleted T cells, or PBMCs; the material itself was cDNA or gDNA.

The data were produced by immunoSEQ multiplex PCR, yet TCRdb's version contains in-frame clones alone and is incomplete. This sample has around 130,000 clones, with under 90% found just once. This CDR3 has 15 residues. Trimming pared 3 bases from V and 2 bases from J, leaving 11 bases between. In germline, CDR1 is SNHLY, CDR2 FYNNEI. The study drew participants aged about 18 to 89 years from 20 to 30 US areas. The chain couples TRBV2 to TRBJ1-5, with D unresolved. The specimen sequenced was PBMCs or T cells enriched from blood (not recorded which). The source is a woman in her late teens or twenties who had been exposed to COVID-19. The CDR3 sequence: CASSDEGAGNQPQHF. CDR3 nucleotides: TGTGCCAGCAGTGATGAGGGTGCCGGCAATCAGCCCCAGCATTTT.